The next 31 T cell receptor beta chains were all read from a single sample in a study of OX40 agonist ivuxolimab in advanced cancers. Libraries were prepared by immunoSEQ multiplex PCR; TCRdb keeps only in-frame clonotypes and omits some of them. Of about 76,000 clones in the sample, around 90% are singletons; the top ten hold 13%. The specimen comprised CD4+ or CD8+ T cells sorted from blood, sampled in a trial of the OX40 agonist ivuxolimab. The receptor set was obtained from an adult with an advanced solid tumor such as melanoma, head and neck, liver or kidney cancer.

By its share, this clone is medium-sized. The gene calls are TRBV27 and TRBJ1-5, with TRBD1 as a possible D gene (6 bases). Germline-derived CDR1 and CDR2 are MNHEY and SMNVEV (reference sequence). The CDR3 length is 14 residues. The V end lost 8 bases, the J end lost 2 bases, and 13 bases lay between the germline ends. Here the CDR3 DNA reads TGTGCCAGCTGCCGACAGGACCGCAATCAGCCCCAGCATTTT. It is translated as CASCRQDRNQPQHF.

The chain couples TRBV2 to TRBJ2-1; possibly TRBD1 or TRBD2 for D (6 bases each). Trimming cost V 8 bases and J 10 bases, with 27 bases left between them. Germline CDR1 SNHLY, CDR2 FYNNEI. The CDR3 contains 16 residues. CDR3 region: CASDGQWGIYGGEQFF. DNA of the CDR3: TGTGCCAGCGACGGACAGTGGGGGATATACGGGGGCGAGCAGTTCTTC.

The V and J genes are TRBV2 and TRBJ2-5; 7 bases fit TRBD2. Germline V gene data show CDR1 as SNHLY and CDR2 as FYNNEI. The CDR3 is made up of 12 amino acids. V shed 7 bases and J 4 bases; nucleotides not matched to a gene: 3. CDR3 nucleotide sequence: TGTGCCAGCAATTTAGCGGGAGAGACCCAGTACTTC. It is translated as CASNLAGETQYF.

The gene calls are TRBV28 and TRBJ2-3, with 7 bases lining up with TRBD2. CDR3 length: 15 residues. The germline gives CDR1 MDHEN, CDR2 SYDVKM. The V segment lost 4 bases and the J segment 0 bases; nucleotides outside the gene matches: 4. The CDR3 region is CASSSSGASTDTQYF. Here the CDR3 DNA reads TGTGCCAGCAGTTCGAGCGGGGCTAGCACAGATACGCAGTATTTT.

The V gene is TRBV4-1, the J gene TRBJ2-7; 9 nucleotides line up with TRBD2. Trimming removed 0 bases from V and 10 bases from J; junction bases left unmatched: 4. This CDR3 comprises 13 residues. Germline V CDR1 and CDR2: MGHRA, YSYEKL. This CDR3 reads CASSQDVAGDQYF. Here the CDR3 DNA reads TGCGCCAGCAGCCAAGACGTAGCGGGAGATCAGTACTTC.

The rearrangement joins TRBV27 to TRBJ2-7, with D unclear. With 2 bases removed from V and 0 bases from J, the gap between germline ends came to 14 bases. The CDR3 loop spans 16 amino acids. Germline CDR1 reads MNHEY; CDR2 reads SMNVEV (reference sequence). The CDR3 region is CASSLGGVRISYEQYF. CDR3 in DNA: TGTGCCAGCAGTTTAGGCGGTGTTCGTATCTCCTACGAGCAGTACTTC.

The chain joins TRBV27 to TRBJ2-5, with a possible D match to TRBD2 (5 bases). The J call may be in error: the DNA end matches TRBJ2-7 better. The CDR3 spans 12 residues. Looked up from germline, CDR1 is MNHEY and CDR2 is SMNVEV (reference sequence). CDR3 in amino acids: CASRGLDYEQYF. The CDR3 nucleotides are TGTGCCAGCCGAGGACTTGACTACGAGCAGTACTTC.

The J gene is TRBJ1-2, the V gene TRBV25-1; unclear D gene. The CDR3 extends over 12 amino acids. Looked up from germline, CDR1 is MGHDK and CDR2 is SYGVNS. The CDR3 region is CWASGENYGYTF. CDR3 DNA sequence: TGTTGGGCGTCCGGAGAGAACTATGGCTACACCTTC.

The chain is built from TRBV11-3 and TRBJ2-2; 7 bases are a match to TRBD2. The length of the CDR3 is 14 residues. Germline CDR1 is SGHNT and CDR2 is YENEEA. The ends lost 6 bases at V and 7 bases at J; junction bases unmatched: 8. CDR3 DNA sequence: TGTGCCAGCAGTTCACTAGCGTGGGTCGGGGAGCTGTTTTTT. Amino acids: CASSSLAWVGELFF.

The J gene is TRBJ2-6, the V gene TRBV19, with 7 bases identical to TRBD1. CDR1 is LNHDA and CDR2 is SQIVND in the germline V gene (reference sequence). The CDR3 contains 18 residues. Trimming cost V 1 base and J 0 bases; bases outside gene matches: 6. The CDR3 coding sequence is TGTGCCAGTAGTATAGTCGAAGACAGGGTCTCTGGGGCCAACGTCCTGACTTTC. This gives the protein CASSIVEDRVSGANVLTF.

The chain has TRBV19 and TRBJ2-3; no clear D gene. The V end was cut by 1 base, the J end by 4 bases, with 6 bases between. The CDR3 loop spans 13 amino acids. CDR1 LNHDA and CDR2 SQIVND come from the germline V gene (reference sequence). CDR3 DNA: TGTGCCAGTAGTATAGTAGGAGCAGATACGCAGTATTTT. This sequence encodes CASSIVGADTQYF.

As DNA, the CDR3 is TGTGCCAGCAGTCAGGGACAGGGAAGCTCACCCCTCCACTTT. As protein: CASSQGQGSSPLHF. This chain links TRBV6-5 with TRBJ1-6; 9 nucleotides line up with TRBD1. Germline values: CDR1 MNHEY, CDR2 SVGAGI. V shed 5 bases and J 10 bases; nucleotides not matched to a gene: 6. CDR3 length: 14 residues.

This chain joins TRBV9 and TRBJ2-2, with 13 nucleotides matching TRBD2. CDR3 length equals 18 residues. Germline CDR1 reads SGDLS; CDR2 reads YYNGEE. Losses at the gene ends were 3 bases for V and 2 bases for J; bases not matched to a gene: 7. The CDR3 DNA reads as TGTGCCAGCAGCGGGACTGGACTAGCGGGAGCTAACACCGGGGAGCTGTTTTTT. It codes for CASSGTGLAGANTGELFF.

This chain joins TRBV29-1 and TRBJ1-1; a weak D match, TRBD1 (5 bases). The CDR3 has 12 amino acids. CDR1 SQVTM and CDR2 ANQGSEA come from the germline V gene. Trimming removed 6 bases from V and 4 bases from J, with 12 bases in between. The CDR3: CSVHGGVTEAFF. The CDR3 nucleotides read TGCAGCGTCCACGGGGGGGTCACTGAAGCTTTCTTT.

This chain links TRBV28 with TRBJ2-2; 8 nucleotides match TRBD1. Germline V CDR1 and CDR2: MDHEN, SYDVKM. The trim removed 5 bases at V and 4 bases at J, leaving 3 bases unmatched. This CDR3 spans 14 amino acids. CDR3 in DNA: TGTGCCAGCAGTCCAGGACAGGGCACCGGGGAGCTGTTTTTT. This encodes CASSPGQGTGELFF.

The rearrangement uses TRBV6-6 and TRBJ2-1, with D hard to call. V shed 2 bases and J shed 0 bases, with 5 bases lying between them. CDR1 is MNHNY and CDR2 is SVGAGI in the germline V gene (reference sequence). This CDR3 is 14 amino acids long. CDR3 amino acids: CASSYLSSYNEQFF. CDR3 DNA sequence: TGTGCCAGCAGTTACCTCAGCTCCTACAATGAGCAGTTCTTC.

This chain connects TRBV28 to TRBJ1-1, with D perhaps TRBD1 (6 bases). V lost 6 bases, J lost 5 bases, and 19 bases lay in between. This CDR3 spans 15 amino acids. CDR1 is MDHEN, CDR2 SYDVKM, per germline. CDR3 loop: CASSGDKVGDTEAFF. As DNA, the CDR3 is TGTGCCAGCAGCGGGGACAAAGTAGGGGATACTGAAGCTTTCTTT.

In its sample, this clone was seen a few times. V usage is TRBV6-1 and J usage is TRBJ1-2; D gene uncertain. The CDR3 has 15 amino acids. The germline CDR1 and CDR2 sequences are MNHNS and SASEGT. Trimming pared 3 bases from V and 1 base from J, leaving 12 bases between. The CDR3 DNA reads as TGTGCCAGCAGTGAGGCCGACACCTATAACTATGGCTACACCTTC. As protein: CASSEADTYNYGYTF.

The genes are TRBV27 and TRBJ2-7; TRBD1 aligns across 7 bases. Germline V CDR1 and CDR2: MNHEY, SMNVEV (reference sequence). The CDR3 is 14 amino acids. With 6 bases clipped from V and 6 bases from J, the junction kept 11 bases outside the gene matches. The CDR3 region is CASSLQGPPGEQYF. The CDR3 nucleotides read TGTGCCAGCAGCCTACAGGGGCCTCCAGGCGAGCAGTACTTC.

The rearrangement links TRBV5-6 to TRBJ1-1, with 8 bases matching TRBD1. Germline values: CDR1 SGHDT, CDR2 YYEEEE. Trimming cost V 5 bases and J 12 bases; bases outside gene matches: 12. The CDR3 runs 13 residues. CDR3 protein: CASSPIQTGVTFF. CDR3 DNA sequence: TGTGCCAGCAGTCCGATACAGACAGGGGTAACTTTCTTT. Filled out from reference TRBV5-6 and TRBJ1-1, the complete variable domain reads DAGVTQSPTHLIKTRGQQVTLRCSPKSGHDTVSWYQQALGQGPQFIFQYYEEEERQRGNFPDRFSGHQFPNYSSELNVNALLLGDSALYLCASSPIQTGVTFFGQGTRLTVV.

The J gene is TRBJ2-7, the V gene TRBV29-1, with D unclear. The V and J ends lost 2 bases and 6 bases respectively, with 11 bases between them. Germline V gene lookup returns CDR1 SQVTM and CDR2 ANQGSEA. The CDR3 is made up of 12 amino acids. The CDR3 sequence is CSVERQLGEQYF. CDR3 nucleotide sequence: TGCAGCGTTGAACGGCAGCTCGGCGAGCAGTACTTC.

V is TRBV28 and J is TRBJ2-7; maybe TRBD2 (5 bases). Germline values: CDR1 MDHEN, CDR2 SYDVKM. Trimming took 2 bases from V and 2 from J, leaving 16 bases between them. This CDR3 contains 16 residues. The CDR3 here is CASSLTGMGTPYEQYF. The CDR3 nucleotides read TGTGCCAGCAGTTTAACCGGGATGGGTACTCCCTACGAGCAGTACTTC.

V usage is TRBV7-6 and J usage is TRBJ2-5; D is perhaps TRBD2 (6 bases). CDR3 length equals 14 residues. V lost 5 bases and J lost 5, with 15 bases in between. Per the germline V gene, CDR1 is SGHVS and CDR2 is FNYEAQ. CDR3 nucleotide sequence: TGTGCCAGCAGCCATGAATCGCGGGGTGAGACCCAGTACTTC. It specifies CASSHESRGETQYF.

The CDR3 loop reads CASSSSGRGGEQYF. In DNA, the CDR3 is TGTGCCAGCAGCTCTAGCGGGAGAGGAGGCGAGCAGTACTTC. J is TRBJ2-7 and V is TRBV5-4, with TRBD2 identical over 10 bases. With V trimmed by 3 bases and J by 6 bases, 6 bases remained unmatched. CDR1 SGHNT and CDR2 YYREEE come from the germline V gene (reference sequence). The CDR3 extends over 14 amino acids.

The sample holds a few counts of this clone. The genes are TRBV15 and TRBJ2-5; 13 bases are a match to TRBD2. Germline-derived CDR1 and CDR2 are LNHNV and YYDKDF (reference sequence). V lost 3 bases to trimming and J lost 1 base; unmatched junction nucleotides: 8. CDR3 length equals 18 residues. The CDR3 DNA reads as TGTGCCACCAGCAGGGGGACTAGCGGGAATGGGATCCAAGAGACCCAGTACTTC. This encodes CATSRGTSGNGIQETQYF. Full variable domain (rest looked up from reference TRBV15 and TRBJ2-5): DAMVIQNPRYQVTQFGKPVTLSCSQTLNHNVMYWYQQKSSQAPKLLFHYYDKDFNNEADTPDNFQSRRPNTSFCFLDIRSPGLGDTAMYLCATSRGTSGNGIQETQYFGPGTRLLVL.

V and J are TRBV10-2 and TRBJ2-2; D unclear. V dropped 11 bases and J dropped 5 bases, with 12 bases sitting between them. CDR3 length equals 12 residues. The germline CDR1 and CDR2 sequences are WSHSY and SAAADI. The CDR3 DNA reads TGCGCCGCAAAGGTCGCTACCGGGGAGCTGTTTTTT. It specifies CAAKVATGELFF.

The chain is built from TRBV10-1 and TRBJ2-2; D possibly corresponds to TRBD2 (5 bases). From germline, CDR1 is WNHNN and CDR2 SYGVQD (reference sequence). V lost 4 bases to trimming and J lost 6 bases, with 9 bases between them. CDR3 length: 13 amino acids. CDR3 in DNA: TGCGCCAGCAGTGCCTCCGGGGCCGGGGAGCTGTTTTTT. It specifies CASSASGAGELFF.

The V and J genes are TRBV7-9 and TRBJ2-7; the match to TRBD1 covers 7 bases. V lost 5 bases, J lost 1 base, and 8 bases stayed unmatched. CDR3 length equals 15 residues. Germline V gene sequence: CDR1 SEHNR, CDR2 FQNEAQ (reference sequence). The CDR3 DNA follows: TGTGCCAGCAGCCTCGACAGGGCCATTTCCTACGAGCAGTACTTC. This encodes CASSLDRAISYEQYF.

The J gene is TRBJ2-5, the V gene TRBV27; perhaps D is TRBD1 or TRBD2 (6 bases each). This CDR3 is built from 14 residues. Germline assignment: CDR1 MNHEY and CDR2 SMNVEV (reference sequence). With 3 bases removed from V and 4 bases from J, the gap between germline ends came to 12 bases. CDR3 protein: CASSFRGGGETQYF. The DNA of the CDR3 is TGTGCCAGCAGTTTCAGGGGAGGTGGAGAGACCCAGTACTTC.

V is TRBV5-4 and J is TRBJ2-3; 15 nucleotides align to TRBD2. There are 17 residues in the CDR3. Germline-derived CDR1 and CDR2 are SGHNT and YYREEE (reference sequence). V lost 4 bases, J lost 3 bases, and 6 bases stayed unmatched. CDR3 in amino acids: CASSLGLAGGETDTQYF. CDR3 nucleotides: TGTGCCAGCAGCCTGGGACTAGCGGGGGGTGAGACAGATACGCAGTATTTT.

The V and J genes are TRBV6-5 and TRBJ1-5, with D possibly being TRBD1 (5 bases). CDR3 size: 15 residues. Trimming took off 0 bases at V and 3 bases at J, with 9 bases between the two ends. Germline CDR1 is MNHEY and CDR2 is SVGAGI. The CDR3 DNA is TGTGCCAGCAGTTACTCAGGGGACGTCAATCAGCCCCAGCATTTT. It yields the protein CASSYSGDVNQPQHF.